These T cell receptor beta chains were read from a single sample in a study of response to subunit inactivated influenza vaccine. TCRdb itself ran the RT-PCR reads through MiXCR, one entry per CDR3 protein. The sample contains 250,000 to 350,000 distinct CDR3 sequences, roughly 22% of which appear only once. The starting material was PBMCs from blood, obtained approximately 20 months after vaccination. These receptor sequences come from a man between 50 and 69 years old who received an inactivated influenza vaccine. CDR3s include the opening cysteine and the closing phenylalanine or tryptophan. The D gene is left open where the match is weak. The size of a clone is reported for some rows only, either as once, few or many, or as a class for expanded clones.

>TRBV2|TRBJ2-7|once|TRBD1
CASITPDRGYEQYF
TGTGCCAGCATCACCCCGGACAGGGGCTACGAGCAGTACTTC
>TRBV10-3|TRBJ1-1|many|.
CAISSLGQNTEAFF
TGTGCCATCAGTTCTCTGGGACAGAACACTGAAGCTTTCTTT
>TRBV7-2|TRBJ2-1|.|.
CASSLGGAGLNEQFF
TGTGCCAGCAGCTTAGGGGGGGCAGGGCTCAATGAGCAGTTCTTC
>TRBV5-1|TRBJ1-2|many|TRBD1
CASSLGQGNYGYTF
TGTGCCAGCAGTTTAGGACAGGGGAACTATGGCTACACCTTC
>TRBV7-3|TRBJ2-6|.|TRBD1
CASSSTLLTGYGDSGANVLTF
TGTGCCAGCAGCTCAACTCTATTGACAGGGTACGGGGACTCTGGGGCCAACGTCCTGACTTTC
>TRBV29-1|TRBJ1-2|.|.
CSVRQAGNYGYTF
TGCAGCGTTCGACAGGCGGGGAACTATGGCTACACCTTC
>TRBV7-9|TRBJ1-2|.|.
CASSLAGGRDYTF
TGTGCCAGCAGCTTAGCGGGAGGTAGGGACTACACCTTC
>TRBV6-5|TRBJ1-4|.|TRBD1
CASSYSRGRGEKLFF
TGTGCCAGCAGTTACTCCAGGGGGCGCGGTGAAAAACTGTTTTTT
>TRBV20-1|TRBJ2-7|few|.
CSAERDEDPYEQYF
TGCAGTGCGGAACGGGACGAGGATCCCTACGAGCAGTACTTC
>TRBV15|TRBJ2-2|.|.
CDPLGGPNTGELFF
TGTGACCCCCTGGGGGGACCGAACACCGGGGAGCTGTTTTTT
>TRBV7-9|TRBJ2-4|few|.
CASSLTEGTVNIQYF
TGTGCCAGCAGCTTAACGGAGGGGACTGTGAACATTCAGTACTTC
>TRBV20-1|TRBJ1-5|many|.
CSATSDRFNQPQHF
TGCAGTGCTACCTCGGACAGATTCAATCAGCCCCAGCATTTT
>TRBV11-1|TRBJ2-5|.|.
CASSKDRKEETQYF
TGTGCCAGCAGCAAAGACAGGAAAGAAGAGACCCAGTACTTC
>TRBV5-1|TRBJ2-1|.|.
CASSPRGANYNEQFF
TGCGCCAGCAGCCCGCGCGGGGCAAACTACAATGAGCAGTTCTTC
>TRBV6-4|TRBJ1-1|.|.
CASSAGENTEAFF
TGTGCCAGCAGTGCGGGTGAAAACACTGAAGCTTTCTTT
>TRBV19|TRBJ2-1|.|TRBD2
CASSPGLAGGDNEQFF
TGTGCCAGTAGTCCCGGTCTAGCGGGAGGGGACAATGAGCAGTTCTTC
>TRBV6-2/TRBV6-3|TRBJ2-2|.|.
CASSYIGSSGELFF
TGTGCCAGCAGTTACATAGGCAGCTCCGGGGAGCTGTTTTTT
>TRBV18|TRBJ2-1|.|TRBD1
CASSPPSGQGVGEQFF
TGTGCCAGCTCACCACCGTCGGGACAGGGGGTTGGCGAGCAGTTCTTC
>TRBV6-2/TRBV6-3|TRBJ1-6|.|.
CASRTTGWTSPLHF
TGTGCCAGCAGAACGACAGGTTGGACATCACCCCTCCACTTT
>TRBV6-6|TRBJ2-3|few|.
CASSYPADTQYF
TGTGCCAGCAGTTACCCAGCAGATACGCAGTATTTT
>TRBV28|TRBJ2-5|.|.
CASRLQRVPETQYF
TGTGCCAGCAGGTTACAGCGGGTTCCAGAGACCCAGTACTTC
>TRBV6-6|TRBJ2-3|.|.
CASSYAGNTQYF
TGTGCCAGCAGTTACGCCGGGAATACGCAGTATTTT
>TRBV4-3|TRBJ2-7|.|.
CASSQFRTGRPYYEQYF
TGCGCCAGCAGCCAATTTCGGACGGGACGGCCATACTACGAGCAGTACTTC
>TRBV10-3|TRBJ1-1|few|.
CAIAAQMNTEAFF
TGTGCCATCGCTGCTCAGATGAACACTGAAGCTTTCTTT
>TRBV6-2/TRBV6-3|TRBJ1-1|many|TRBD1
CASSKTGITEAFF
TGTGCCAGCAGTAAGACAGGGATCACTGAAGCTTTCTTT
>TRBV5-1|TRBJ2-7|.|.
CASSLDRQTYEQYF
TGCGCCAGCAGCTTGGATAGGCAGACCTACGAGCAGTACTTC
>TRBV7-9|TRBJ1-5|.|TRBD1
CASSLDDRGLNQPQHF
TGTGCCAGCAGCTTAGATGACAGGGGGCTGAATCAGCCCCAGCATTTT
>TRBV4-2|TRBJ2-1|once|.
CASSQVISGAGNEQFF
TGTGCCAGCAGCCAAGTGATTTCTGGAGCGGGCAATGAGCAGTTCTTC
>TRBV7-2|TRBJ1-6|many|TRBD1
CASSFGTENSPLHF
TGTGCCAGCAGCTTCGGGACAGAGAATTCACCCCTCCACTTT
>TRBV20-1|TRBJ2-7|.|TRBD2
CSAREQGELEAGGYEQYF
TGCAGTGCTAGAGAACAGGGAGAGCTCGAAGCGGGAGGCTACGAGCAGTACTTC
>TRBV12-3/TRBV12-4|TRBJ1-5|few|.
CASSFAGAGNQPQHF
TGTGCCAGCAGTTTCGCCGGGGCCGGCAATCAGCCCCAGCATTTT
>TRBV7-6|TRBJ1-5|many|.
CASSLTEHNQPQHF
TGTGCCAGCAGCCTGACAGAACACAATCAGCCCCAGCATTTT
>TRBV6-2/TRBV6-3|TRBJ1-5|.|.
CASSYSTEGGNQPQHF
TGTGCCAGCAGTTACTCTACGGAGGGGGGCAATCAGCCCCAGCATTTT
>TRBV7-3|TRBJ2-2|few|.
CASSGSSGQNTGELFF
TGTGCCAGCTCGGGTTCCTCGGGTCAAAACACCGGGGAGCTGTTTTTT
>TRBV6-1|TRBJ1-3|many|TRBD1
CASRPGQGGNTIYF
TGTGCCAGCAGACCCGGACAGGGGGGAAACACCATATATTTT
>TRBV5-1|TRBJ2-7|.|TRBD1
CASSLEDRSSYEQYF
TGCGCCAGCAGCTTGGAGGACAGGAGCTCCTACGAGCAGTACTTC
>TRBV4-3|TRBJ1-1|few|.
CASSQVQYTEAFF
TGCGCCAGCAGCCAAGTACAGTACACTGAAGCTTTCTTT